Listed below are T cell receptor beta chains from one sample, sequenced in a study of T cells in localized non-small cell lung cancer. Clones were read by immunoSEQ multiplex PCR, and TCRdb kept only the in-frame ones, dropping some. Seen here are more than 12,000 clones, around 81% observed once, and the top ten hold 3.5% to 5%. The source material was peripheral blood, sampled before any cancer treatment. Every receptor here comes from a female donor at least 60 years old with stage I squamous cell lung carcinoma. CDR3s include the opening cysteine and the closing phenylalanine or tryptophan. The order of the fields is clone size, J gene, V gene, D gene, CDR3 DNA, CDR3 protein. D genes are given only for firm matches. Clone size is stated in some rows and not others, as once, few, many or a class when expanded.

>.|TRBJ1-4|TRBV2|TRBD1
TGTGCCAGCAGGTCGACAGGGGGCAACGAAAAACTGTTTTTT
CASRSTGGNEKLFF
>.|TRBJ2-1|TRBV4-3|.
TGCGCCAGCAGCCAAGATGGGGTGGAGGTGCACTGGAATGAGCAGTTCTTC
CASSQDGVEVHWNEQFF
>few|TRBJ1-4|TRBV15|.
TGTGCCACCAGCGTAGACTCTCAGAAACTGTTTTTT
CATSVDSQKLFF
>.|TRBJ1-6|TRBV2|.
TGTGCCAGCACCGAGCGGGATTCCCCGAGCTCCTATAATTCACCCCTCCACTTT
CASTERDSPSSYNSPLHF
>.|TRBJ1-2|TRBV2|.
TGTGCCAGCAGGGGGGACGGCATCTATGGCTACACCTTC
CASRGDGIYGYTF
>few|TRBJ2-3|TRBV15|TRBD2
TGTGCCACCAGGGATTTAGCGGGGGCCGGAGATACGCAGTATTTT
CATRDLAGAGDTQYF
>.|TRBJ2-7|TRBV7-9|.
TGTGCCAGCAGCTTATTGCAGGTCTACGAGCAGTACTTC
CASSLLQVYEQYF
>.|TRBJ2-7|TRBV7-2|.
TGTGCCAGCAGCTTAGACAGAACCTACGAGCAGTACTTC
CASSLDRTYEQYF
>.|TRBJ1-1|TRBV7-9|.
TGTGCCAGCAGTTTCCAGGGGACTGAAGCTTTCTTT
CASSFQGTEAFF
>.|TRBJ1-5|TRBV11-2|.
TGTGCCAGCAGCTTAGATTCTGGAAGCAATCAGCCCCAGCATTTT
CASSLDSGSNQPQHF
>.|TRBJ1-5|TRBV25-1|TRBD1
TGTGCCAGCAGTCTGACAGGGGGAGGCCAGCCCCAGCATTTT
CASSLTGGGQPQHF
>.|TRBJ2-7|TRBV30|.
TGTTCTATGGCAGGGGTTAACGAGCAGTACTTC
CSMAGVNEQYF
>.|TRBJ2-3|TRBV5-4|TRBD2
TGTGCCAGCACTCGCGGGGTAGCGGGGGGGACAGATACGCAGTATTTT
CASTRGVAGGTDTQYF
>.|TRBJ1-6|TRBV27|TRBD1
TGTGCCAGCAGTTTAAGATGGGACAGGGGGGCACCCCTCCACTTT
CASSLRWDRGAPLHF
>.|TRBJ2-5|TRBV2|TRBD1
TGTGCCAGCAGGGATAGGACAGGCGGGGAGACCCAGTACTTC
CASRDRTGGETQYF
>.|TRBJ1-2|TRBV2|TRBD1
TGTGCCAGCAGTGAGGACCTCGACAGGGCGGGCGGCTACACCTTC
CASSEDLDRAGGYTF
>.|TRBJ2-3|TRBV9|.
TGTGCCAGCAGCCCTCGGAGTGGAGACAACACAGATACGCAGTATTTT
CASSPRSGDNTDTQYF
>.|TRBJ2-2|TRBV25-1|TRBD2
TGTGCCAGCAGGACTAGCGGAACAAACACCGGGGAGCTGTTTTTT
CASRTSGTNTGELFF